This T cell receptor (gamma chain) was sequenced in a study of gamma delta lymphoproliferative disorders and STAT genes. Genomic DNA from isolated PBMCs served as the sequencing template. Trimming took 6 bases from V and 5 from J; bases not matched to a gene: 13. The CDR3 contains 14 residues. CDR1 and CDR2 from the germline V gene are VENAVY and YDSYNSRV. TCRdb used CATT to re-call clones from the multiplex PCR reads. This sample has under 2,500 gamma-chain clones, with 12% found just once. The receptor was isolated from a human donor in good health. Sequenced material: blood. The chain combines TRGV8 with TRGJ1 or TRGJ2. No J gene is reported in TCRdb; it was inferred here by comparing the DNA with germline. This CDR3 reads CATWPPSGHYKKLF. Here the CDR3 DNA reads TGTGCCACCTGGCCACCCTCGGGCCATTATAAGAAACTCTTT.